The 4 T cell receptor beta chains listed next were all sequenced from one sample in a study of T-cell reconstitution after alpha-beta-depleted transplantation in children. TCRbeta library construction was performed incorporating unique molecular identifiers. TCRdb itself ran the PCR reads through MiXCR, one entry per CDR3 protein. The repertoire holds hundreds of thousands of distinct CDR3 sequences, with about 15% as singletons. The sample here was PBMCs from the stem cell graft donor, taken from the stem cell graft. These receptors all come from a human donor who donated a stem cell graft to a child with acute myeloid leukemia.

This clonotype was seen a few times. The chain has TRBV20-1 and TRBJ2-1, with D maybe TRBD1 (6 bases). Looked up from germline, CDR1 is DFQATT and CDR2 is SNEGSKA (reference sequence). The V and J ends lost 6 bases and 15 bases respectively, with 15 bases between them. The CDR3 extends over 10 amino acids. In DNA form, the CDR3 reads TGCAGTGCCCCGCAGGGGAGACCGTTCTTC. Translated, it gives CSAPQGRPFF.

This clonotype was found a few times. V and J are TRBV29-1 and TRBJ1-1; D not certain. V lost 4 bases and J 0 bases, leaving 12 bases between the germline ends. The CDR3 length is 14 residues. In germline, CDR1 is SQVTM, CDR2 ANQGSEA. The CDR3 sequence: CSVGPGSMNTEAFF. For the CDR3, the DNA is TGCAGCGTTGGGCCGGGTTCCATGAACACTGAAGCTTTCTTT.

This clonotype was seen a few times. CDR3: CASSLGQEQPQHF. CDR3 nucleotide sequence: TGTGCCAGCAGTTTAGGGCAGGAACAGCCCCAGCATTTT. The rearrangement uses TRBV12-3 or TRBV12-4 and TRBJ1-5; no definite D call. This CDR3 is built from 13 residues. V lost 1 base and J lost 7, with 8 bases in between.

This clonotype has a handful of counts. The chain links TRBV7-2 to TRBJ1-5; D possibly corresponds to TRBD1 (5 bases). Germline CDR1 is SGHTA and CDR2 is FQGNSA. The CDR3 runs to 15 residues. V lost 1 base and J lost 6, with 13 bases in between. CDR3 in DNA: TGTGCCAGCAGCTTAGTGTTTAAAGGGGTTCAGCCCCAGCATTTT. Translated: CASSLVFKGVQPQHF.